This TCR beta chain originates from a study of blood T cell repertoires in COVID-19. Authors' data handling: Researchers report that nucleated cell counts were estimated from reference gene primer amplification. The protocol was immunoSEQ multiplex PCR, while the TCRdb copy is restricted to in-frame clones and leaves out a portion. V and J calls and clone size are those listed in that table; D and trimming were worked out from the DNA. The sample has 120,000 or so clones; 82% are singletons. V shed 0 bases, J shed 1 base, and the junction held 2 bases outside the gene matches. The CDR3 is 17 residues long. Germline V gene sequence: CDR1 MGHRA, CDR2 YSYEKL.

This TCR came from an older woman with acute or convalescent COVID-19. V is TRBV4-1 and J is TRBJ2-2, with 10 bases that match TRBD2. Sequencing was done on a sample of peripheral blood. The CDR3 sequence is CASSQEGLALNTGELFF. In DNA form, the CDR3 reads TGCGCCAGCAGCCAAGAGGGACTAGCGTTGAACACCGGGGAGCTGTTTTTT.